This entry describes one TCR beta chain. Trimming shortened V by 4 bases and J by 0 bases, and 10 bases separated the two germline ends. Germline CDR1 reads SGHRS; CDR2 reads YFSETQ. The CDR3 totals 15 residues. Source study methods: The assay estimated nucleated cells by amplifying reference gene primers. Here immunoSEQ multiplex PCR was the method, and the copy in TCRdb shows in-frame clones only, minus some. V, J and clone size reflect that table, while D and trimming were determined from the DNA. This sample yields 25,000 to 30,000 clones, of which roughly nine tenths are seen a single time; 10% belongs to the top ten. This entry belongs to a study of blood T cell repertoires in COVID-19. At the level of the study: The United States, Italy and Spain supplied acute and convalescent COVID-19 samples. The analysed material was cDNA or gDNA that came from T cells, B-cell-depleted T cells, or PBMCs.

The J gene is TRBJ2-2, the V gene TRBV5-1, with D possibly matching TRBD1 (5 bases). Sequencing was performed on peripheral blood. The origin of this receptor is a man aged 60 to 75 with acute or convalescent COVID-19. CDR3 sequence: CASSQGVTNTGELFF. In DNA, the CDR3 is TGCGCCAGCAGCCAAGGGGTCACGAACACCGGGGAGCTGTTTTTT.